This T cell receptor (beta chain) was captured in a study of T cells expressing NK-cell markers. Study in general: It was sorted CD3+CD56-NKG2C+, CD3+CD56+NKG2C- and CD3+CD56+NKG2C+ T cells that provided the TCR beta repertoires. Out of eight donors sequenced, seven tested HCMV-seropositive and the remaining one seronegative.

Germline V gene lookup returns CDR1 SNHLY and CDR2 FYNNEI. The CDR3 is 14 amino acids. The study, taken as a whole, reports: The contribution of dominant NKG2C+ clonotypes to CD8+ T cells in about 6 donors was roughly 1.0-7.5%. The CD3+CD56-NKG2C+ fraction was also led by these clonotypes in a few donors.

TCRdb reprocessed the 5' RACE reads, keeping one entry per CDR3 protein, no DNA. Its clone listing holds roughly 430,000 distinct CDR3 sequences. As to this clonotype: Antigen specificity is unknown.

The sequence derives from a woman between 18 and 70 years old in good health. The rearrangement joins TRBV2 to TRBJ2-1; as DNA is missing, the TRBD2 call by TCRdb cannot be tested. Input material: blood T cells: a sorted CD56 or NKG2C T cell subset, CD4+ or CD8+ T cells, or bulk PBMC T cells (not recorded which). This CDR3 reads CASRSEAFYNEQFF.